Listed below are T cell receptor beta chains from one sample, sequenced in a study of response to subunit inactivated influenza vaccine. TCRdb independently ran MiXCR on the RT-PCR reads; one entry per CDR3 protein. The data show over 800,000 distinct CDR3 sequences, 21% seen once. The source was PBMCs from blood, collected 4 to 6 days after vaccination. The receptor set was obtained from a man aged 50-60 years who received an inactivated influenza vaccine. The CDR3 runs from the conserved cysteine through the conserved F or W. A D gene is named only where the DNA matches it firmly. Clone sizes are given selectively: once, few, many, or a class where the clone is expanded.

j_call: TRBJ2-5
v_call: TRBV5-1
clone_size: few
d_call: NA
cdr3_nt: TGCGCCAGCAGCTTGGATGTCATCGGCGGGGCAAAGACCCAGTACTTC
cdr3_aa: CASSLDVIGGAKTQYF

j_call: TRBJ1-3
v_call: TRBV18
clone_size: many
d_call: TRBD1
cdr3_nt: TGTGCCAGCTCACAGGACAGGGGGAACACTGGAAACACCATATATTTT
cdr3_aa: CASSQDRGNTGNTIYF

j_call: TRBJ2-7
v_call: TRBV12-3/TRBV12-4
clone_size: NA
d_call: TRBD1
cdr3_nt: TGTGCCAGCAGTTTCGTCAGGACAGGGTTCAGCGAGCAGTACTTC
cdr3_aa: CASSFVRTGFSEQYF

j_call: TRBJ2-1
v_call: TRBV4-2
clone_size: few
d_call: NA
cdr3_nt: TGTGCCAGCAGCCCCCGGGACTATCAGGGGGATGAGCAGTTCTTC
cdr3_aa: CASSPRDYQGDEQFF

j_call: TRBJ2-5
v_call: TRBV10-3
clone_size: NA
d_call: NA
cdr3_nt: TGTGCCATCAGGGGTGGGGAAGAGACCCAGTACTTC
cdr3_aa: CAIRGGEETQYF

j_call: TRBJ2-5
v_call: TRBV11-2
clone_size: few
d_call: NA
cdr3_nt: TGTGCCAGCAGCTGGGGACCCACAGAGACCCAGTACTTC
cdr3_aa: CASSWGPTETQYF

j_call: TRBJ2-1
v_call: TRBV19
clone_size: few
d_call: TRBD1
cdr3_nt: TGTGCCAGTAGTGCCCGGGACAGGGGGCGGTTGGGACAGTTCTTC
cdr3_aa: CASSARDRGRLGQFF

j_call: TRBJ2-7
v_call: TRBV27
clone_size: few
d_call: NA
cdr3_nt: TGTGCCAGCAGTTCCGGAGGACCCCTAGATTACGAGCAGTACTTC
cdr3_aa: CASSSGGPLDYEQYF

j_call: TRBJ2-7
v_call: TRBV29-1
clone_size: NA
d_call: NA
cdr3_nt: TGCAGCGTCCGGGGACAAAACTACGAGCAGTACTTC
cdr3_aa: CSVRGQNYEQYF

j_call: TRBJ1-4
v_call: TRBV30
clone_size: once
d_call: NA
cdr3_nt: TGTGCCTGGAGGAGCCCCGGGAGGGTAGGGAATGAAAAACTGTTTTTT
cdr3_aa: CAWRSPGRVGNEKLFF

j_call: TRBJ2-5
v_call: TRBV2
clone_size: NA
d_call: NA
cdr3_nt: TGTGCCAGCAGTGAATCTCTAGGACAGTCCCAGTACTTC
cdr3_aa: CASSESLGQSQYF

j_call: TRBJ1-6
v_call: TRBV25-1
clone_size: NA
d_call: NA
cdr3_nt: TGTGCCAGCAGTGAATCCTACCGGACGGATAGTTCACCCCTCCACTTT
cdr3_aa: CASSESYRTDSSPLHF

j_call: TRBJ2-2
v_call: TRBV10-2
clone_size: few
d_call: TRBD2
cdr3_nt: TGCGCCAGCAGTGTCGCGGGAGGTCCCGGGGAGCTGTTTTTT
cdr3_aa: CASSVAGGPGELFF

j_call: TRBJ2-5
v_call: TRBV5-5
clone_size: many
d_call: NA
cdr3_nt: TGTGCCAGCAGCTTGGCCATCGCAGCCCTGGAGACCCAGTACTTC
cdr3_aa: CASSLAIAALETQYF

j_call: TRBJ1-1
v_call: TRBV12-3/TRBV12-4
clone_size: few
d_call: NA
cdr3_nt: TGTGCCAGCAATAAGATGGGGGGCACTGAAGCTTTCTTT
cdr3_aa: CASNKMGGTEAFF

j_call: TRBJ2-5
v_call: TRBV20-1
clone_size: few
d_call: NA
cdr3_nt: TGCAGTGCAGAATCTCGCATACCCCAAGAGACCCAGTACTTC
cdr3_aa: CSAESRIPQETQYF

j_call: TRBJ2-7
v_call: TRBV29-1
clone_size: NA
d_call: NA
cdr3_nt: TGCAGCGTTGAAGATCTCTACACCTACGAGCAGTACTTC
cdr3_aa: CSVEDLYTYEQYF

j_call: TRBJ1-1
v_call: TRBV10-3
clone_size: few
d_call: NA
cdr3_nt: TGTGCCACCCGTGGGGGAGTGGAGCTCACTGAAGCTTTCTTT
cdr3_aa: CATRGGVELTEAFF

j_call: TRBJ2-3
v_call: TRBV5-6
clone_size: NA
d_call: NA
cdr3_nt: TGTGCCAGCAGCTTGGCCCGTATAAGGGCAGATACGCAGTATTTT
cdr3_aa: CASSLARIRADTQYF